A single sample gave rise to the 11 T cell receptor beta chains below, sequenced in a study of CD8+ T cells in alopecia areata. As the sequencing template, cDNA was produced by extracting RNA and reverse transcribing it. Using immunoSEQ multiplex PCR, the repertoire was profiled, and TCRdb retains in-frame clones only, with some absent. The table has 200,000 or so clones, roughly 64% seen once; the top ten hold about 5.5%. As to treatment: oral pan-JAK inhibitor, 5-10 mg twice daily. The starting material was CD4+ T cells sorted from blood, obtained at week 24, from a patient treated with tofacitinib. These receptors originate from a human donor with alopecia areata.

This clone showed up just a few times. The rearrangement uses TRBV5-1 and TRBJ2-7; weak D call: TRBD1 (5 bases). CDR1 and CDR2 from the germline V gene are SGHRS and YFSETQ. The CDR3 spans 15 residues. V was shortened by 2 bases and J by 5 bases, with 17 bases between the two germline ends. As DNA, the CDR3 is TGCGCCAGCAGCTTCCAACCTGAAGGGGCCGACGAGCAGTACTTC. Protein sequence: CASSFQPEGADEQYF. Supplemented by reference TRBV5-1 and TRBJ2-7, the full variable domain reads KAGVTQTPRYLIKTRGQQVTLSCSPISGHRSVSWYQQTPGQGLQFLFEYFSETQRNKGNFPGRFSGRQFSNSRSEMNVSTLELGDSALYLCASSFQPEGADEQYFGPGTRLTVT.

As DNA, the CDR3 is TGTGCCAGCAGTGGCCGGACAGCTCGAGAGACCCAGTACTTC. This codes for CASSGRTARETQYF. The chain is built from TRBV25-1 and TRBJ2-5, with D perhaps TRBD1 (6 bases). CDR1 is MGHDK and CDR2 is SYGVNS in the germline V gene. Trimming removed 4 bases at V and 4 bases at J, with 13 bases between. The CDR3 spans 14 residues.

The gene calls are TRBV2 and TRBJ2-2; D is unresolved. This CDR3 spans 12 amino acids. The germline V gene has CDR1 SNHLY and CDR2 FYNNEI. V lost 7 bases and J 5 bases, leaving 8 bases between the germline ends. In nucleotides, the CDR3 is TGTGCCAGCATGGAGTTTACCGGGGAGCTGTTTTTT. Its protein product is CASMEFTGELFF.

V gene TRBV29-1 combines with J gene TRBJ1-1; 12 bases are shared with TRBD1. With V trimmed by 7 bases and J by 5 bases, 14 bases remained unmatched. Germline lookup yields CDR1 SQVTM and CDR2 ANQGSEA. This CDR3 contains 16 residues. The CDR3 region has the DNA TGCAGCGGAGCCCGGGACAGGGGGCTATCGATTACTGAAGCTTTCTTT. This translates into CSGARDRGLSITEAFF.

The chain's CDR3 is CASSIGTADEQYF. The CDR3 DNA follows: TGTGCCAGTAGTATCGGGACCGCGGACGAGCAGTACTTC. The chain has TRBV19 and TRBJ2-7; D is possibly TRBD1 or TRBD2 (5 bases each). The CDR3 is 13 residues long. Per the germline V gene, CDR1 is LNHDA and CDR2 is SQIVND (reference sequence). V lost 3 bases and J 5 bases, leaving 11 bases between the germline ends.

The chain has TRBV9 and TRBJ1-5; no clear D gene. Germline CDR1 and CDR2: SGDLS and YYNGEE. This CDR3 has 15 amino acids. The V end lost 3 bases, the J end lost 5 bases, and 15 bases lay between the germline ends. CDR3 in DNA: TGTGCCAGCAGCGCTGACATCTACGGGGATCAGCCCCAGCATTTT. Amino acid sequence: CASSADIYGDQPQHF. The complete variable domain, with remaining parts taken from reference TRBV9 and TRBJ1-5, reads DSGVTQTPKHLITATGQRVTLRCSPRSGDLSVYWYQQSLDQGLQFLIQYYNGEERAKGNILERFSAQQFPDLHSELNLSSLELGDSALYFCASSADIYGDQPQHFGDGTRLSIL.

This clone was detected a few times. This sequence joins TRBV19 and TRBJ2-3; 9 bases match TRBD2. V dropped 3 bases and J dropped 1; count of bases not matched to a gene: 5. The CDR3 contains 16 residues. Per the germline V gene, CDR1 is LNHDA and CDR2 is SQIVND (reference sequence). The CDR3 reads CASSMGLAGGTDTQYF. The CDR3 DNA follows: TGTGCCAGTAGTATGGGACTAGCCGGGGGCACAGATACGCAGTATTTT.

The chain combines TRBV29-1 with TRBJ2-5, with 9 bases that match TRBD2. CDR1 and CDR2 (germline): SQVTM, ANQGSEA. The CDR3 sequence is 13 residues long. V shed 7 bases, J shed 1 base, and the junction held 4 bases outside the gene matches. CDR3 region: CSGGGGLQETQYF. The CDR3 bases are TGCAGCGGCGGGGGGGGCCTCCAAGAGACCCAGTACTTC.

This clone has only a few counts. The J gene is TRBJ2-1, the V gene TRBV4-1; 9 bases line up with TRBD2. This CDR3 is built from 16 residues. The trim removed 3 bases at V and 6 bases at J, leaving 9 bases unmatched. CDR1 is MGHRA, CDR2 YSYEKL, per germline. CDR3 amino acids: CASSHPTSGQINEQFF. The CDR3 DNA follows: TGCGCCAGCAGCCACCCTACTAGCGGGCAGATCAATGAGCAGTTCTTC.

This chain joins TRBV19 and TRBJ1-5; TRBD1 matches 7 bases. This CDR3 comprises 14 residues. The J segment lost 4 bases and the V segment lost 6 bases, leaving 6 bases of the junction unmatched. CDR1 is LNHDA and CDR2 is SQIVND in the germline V gene (reference sequence). The CDR3 spells CASRGTAPNQPQHF. CDR3 bases: TGTGCCAGTAGGGGGACAGCTCCAAATCAGCCCCAGCATTTT.

This clone was found a few times. This chain connects TRBV5-8 to TRBJ1-5; D remains ambiguous. The CDR3 is 16 residues long. Per germline, CDR1 SGHTS and CDR2 YDEGEE. Trimming removed 0 bases at V and 1 base at J, with 11 bases between. CDR3 residues: CASSLAGSTSNQPQHF. Here the CDR3 DNA reads TGTGCCAGCAGCTTGGCCGGGAGCACGAGCAATCAGCCCCAGCATTTT.